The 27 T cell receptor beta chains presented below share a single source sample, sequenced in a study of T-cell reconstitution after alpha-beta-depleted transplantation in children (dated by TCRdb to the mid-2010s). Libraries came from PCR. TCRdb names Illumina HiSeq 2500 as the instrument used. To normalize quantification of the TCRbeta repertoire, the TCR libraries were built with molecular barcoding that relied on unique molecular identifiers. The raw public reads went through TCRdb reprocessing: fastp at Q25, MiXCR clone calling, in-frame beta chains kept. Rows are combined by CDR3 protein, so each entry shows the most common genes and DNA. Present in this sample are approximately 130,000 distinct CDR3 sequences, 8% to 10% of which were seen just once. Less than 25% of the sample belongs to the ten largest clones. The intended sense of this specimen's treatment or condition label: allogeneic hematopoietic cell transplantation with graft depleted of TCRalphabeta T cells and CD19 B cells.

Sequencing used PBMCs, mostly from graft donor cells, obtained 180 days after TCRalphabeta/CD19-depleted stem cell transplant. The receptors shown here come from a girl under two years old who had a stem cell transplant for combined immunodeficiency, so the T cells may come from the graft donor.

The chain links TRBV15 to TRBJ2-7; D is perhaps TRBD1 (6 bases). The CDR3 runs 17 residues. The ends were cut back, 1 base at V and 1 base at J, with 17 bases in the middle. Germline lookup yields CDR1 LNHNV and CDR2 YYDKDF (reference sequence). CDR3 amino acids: CATSRAPGFRGSYEQYF. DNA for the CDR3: TGTGCCACCAGCAGAGCTCCGGGGTTCAGGGGTTCCTACGAGCAGTACTTC. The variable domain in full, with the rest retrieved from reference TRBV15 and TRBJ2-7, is DAMVIQNPRYQVTQFGKPVTLSCSQTLNHNVMYWYQQKSSQAPKLLFHYYDKDFNNEADTPDNFQSRRPNTSFCFLDIRSPGLGDTAMYLCATSRAPGFRGSYEQYFGPGTRLTVT.

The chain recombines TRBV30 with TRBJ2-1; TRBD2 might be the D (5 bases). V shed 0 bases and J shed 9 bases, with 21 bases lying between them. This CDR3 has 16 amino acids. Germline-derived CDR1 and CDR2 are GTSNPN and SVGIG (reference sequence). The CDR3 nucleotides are TGTGCCTGGAGTGTAGGGAGTATTATGCGGGTCACTGAGCAGTTCTTC. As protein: CAWSVGSIMRVTEQFF.

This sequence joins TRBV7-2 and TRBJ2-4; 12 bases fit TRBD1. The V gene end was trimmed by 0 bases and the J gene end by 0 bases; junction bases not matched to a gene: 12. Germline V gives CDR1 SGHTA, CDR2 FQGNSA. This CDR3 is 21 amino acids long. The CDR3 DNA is TGTGCCAGCAGCTTAGCCGGTCCCGGGACAGGGGGCGTCCTAGCCAAAAACATTCAGTACTTC. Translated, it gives CASSLAGPGTGGVLAKNIQYF.

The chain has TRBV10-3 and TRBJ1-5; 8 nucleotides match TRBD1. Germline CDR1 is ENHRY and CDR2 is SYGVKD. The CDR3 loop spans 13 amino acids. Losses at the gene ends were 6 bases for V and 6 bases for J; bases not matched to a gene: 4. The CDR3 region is CAIRDRESQPQHF. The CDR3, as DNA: TGTGCCATCAGGGACAGGGAAAGTCAGCCCCAGCATTTT.

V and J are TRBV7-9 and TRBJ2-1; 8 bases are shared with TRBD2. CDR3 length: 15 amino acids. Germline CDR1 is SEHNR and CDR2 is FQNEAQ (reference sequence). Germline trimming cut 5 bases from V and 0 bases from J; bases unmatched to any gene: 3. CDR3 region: CASSPRGDSYNEQFF. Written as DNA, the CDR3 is TGTGCCAGCAGCCCGCGGGGGGACTCCTACAATGAGCAGTTCTTC. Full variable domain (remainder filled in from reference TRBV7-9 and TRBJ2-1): DTGVSQNPRHKITKRGQNVTFRCDPISEHNRLYWYRQTLGQGPEFLTYFQNEAQLEKSRLLSDRFSAERPKGSFSTLEIQRTEQGDSAMYLCASSPRGDSYNEQFFGPGTRLTVL.

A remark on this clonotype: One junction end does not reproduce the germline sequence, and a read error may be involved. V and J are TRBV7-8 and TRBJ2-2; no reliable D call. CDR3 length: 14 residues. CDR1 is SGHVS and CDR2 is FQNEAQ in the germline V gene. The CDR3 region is CSSSLVSLTGELFF. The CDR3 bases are TGTTCCAGCAGCTTAGTATCCCTCACCGGGGAGCTGTTTTTT.

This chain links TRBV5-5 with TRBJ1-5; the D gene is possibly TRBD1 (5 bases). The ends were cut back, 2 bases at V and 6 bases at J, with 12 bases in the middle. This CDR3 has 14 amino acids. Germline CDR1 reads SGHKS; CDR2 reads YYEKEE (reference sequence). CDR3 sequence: CASSFQGTGQPQHF. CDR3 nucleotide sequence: TGTGCCAGCAGCTTCCAGGGTACTGGTCAGCCCCAGCATTTT.

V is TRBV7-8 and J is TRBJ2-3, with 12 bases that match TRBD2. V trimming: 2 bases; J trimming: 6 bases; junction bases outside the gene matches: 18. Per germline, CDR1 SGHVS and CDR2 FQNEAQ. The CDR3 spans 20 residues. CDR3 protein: CASSLNRPSGGAISRDTQYF. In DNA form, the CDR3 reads TGTGCCAGCAGCTTAAATCGGCCTAGCGGGGGGGCAATTTCGAGGGATACGCAGTATTTT.

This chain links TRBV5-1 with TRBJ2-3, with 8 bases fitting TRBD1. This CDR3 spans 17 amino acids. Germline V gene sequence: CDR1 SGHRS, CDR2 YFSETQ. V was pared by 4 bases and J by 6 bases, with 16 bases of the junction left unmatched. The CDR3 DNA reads TGCGCCAGCAGCCGAACCCCCCCCGGGACAGGACGCGATACGCAGTATTTT. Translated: CASSRTPPGTGRDTQYF. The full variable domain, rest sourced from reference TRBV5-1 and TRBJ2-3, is KAGVTQTPRYLIKTRGQQVTLSCSPISGHRSVSWYQQTPGQGLQFLFEYFSETQRNKGNFPGRFSGRQFSNSRSEMNVSTLELGDSALYLCASSRTPPGTGRDTQYFGPGTRLTVL.

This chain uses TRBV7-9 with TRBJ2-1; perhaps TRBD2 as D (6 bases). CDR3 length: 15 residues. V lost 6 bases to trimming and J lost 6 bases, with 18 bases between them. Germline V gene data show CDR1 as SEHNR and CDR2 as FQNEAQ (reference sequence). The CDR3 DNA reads TGTGCCAGCAGATTTCATGGGGACTCTTGCAATGAGCAGTTCTTC. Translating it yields CASRFHGDSCNEQFF. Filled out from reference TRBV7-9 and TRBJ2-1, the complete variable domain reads DTGVSQNPRHKITKRGQNVTFRCDPISEHNRLYWYRQTLGQGPEFLTYFQNEAQLEKSRLLSDRFSAERPKGSFSTLEIQRTEQGDSAMYLCASRFHGDSCNEQFFGPGTRLTVL.

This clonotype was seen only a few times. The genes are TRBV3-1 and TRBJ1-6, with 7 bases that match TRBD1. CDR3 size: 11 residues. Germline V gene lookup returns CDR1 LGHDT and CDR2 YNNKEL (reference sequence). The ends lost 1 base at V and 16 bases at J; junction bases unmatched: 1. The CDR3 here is CASSQGQGLHF. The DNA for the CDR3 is TGTGCCAGCAGCCAAGGACAGGGACTCCACTTT. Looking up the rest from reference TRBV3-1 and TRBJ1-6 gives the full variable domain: DTAVSQTPKYLVTQMGNDKSIKCEQNLGHDTMYWYKQDSKKFLKIMFSYNNKELIINETVPNRFSPKSPDKAHLNLHINSLELGDSAVYFCASSQGQGLHFGNGTRLTVT.

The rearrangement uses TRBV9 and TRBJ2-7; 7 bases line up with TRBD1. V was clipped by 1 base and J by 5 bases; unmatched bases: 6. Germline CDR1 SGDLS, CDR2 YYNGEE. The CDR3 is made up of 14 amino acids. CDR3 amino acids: CASSVSPTGDEQYF. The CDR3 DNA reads TGTGCCAGCAGCGTATCGCCCACAGGGGACGAGCAGTACTTC. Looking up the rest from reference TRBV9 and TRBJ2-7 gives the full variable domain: DSGVTQTPKHLITATGQRVTLRCSPRSGDLSVYWYQQSLDQGLQFLIQYYNGEERAKGNILERFSAQQFPDLHSELNLSSLELGDSALYFCASSVSPTGDEQYFGPGTRLTVT.

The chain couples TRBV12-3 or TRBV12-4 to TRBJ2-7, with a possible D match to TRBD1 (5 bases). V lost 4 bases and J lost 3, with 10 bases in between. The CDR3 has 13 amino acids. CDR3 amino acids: CASSSGHHYEQYF. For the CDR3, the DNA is TGTGCCAGCAGTTCCGGACACCACTACGAGCAGTACTTC.

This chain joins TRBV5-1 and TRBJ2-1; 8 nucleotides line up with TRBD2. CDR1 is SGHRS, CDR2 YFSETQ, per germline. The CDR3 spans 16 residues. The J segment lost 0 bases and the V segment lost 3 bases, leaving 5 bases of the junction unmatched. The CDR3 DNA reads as TGCGCCAGCAGCTCGGCCGGGACTAGCTCCTACAATGAGCAGTTCTTC. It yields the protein CASSSAGTSSYNEQFF.

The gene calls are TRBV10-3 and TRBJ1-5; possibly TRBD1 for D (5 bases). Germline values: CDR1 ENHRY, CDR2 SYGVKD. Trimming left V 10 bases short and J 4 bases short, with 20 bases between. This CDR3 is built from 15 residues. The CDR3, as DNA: TGTGCCACCAGCGATGAGGGGATAGCAAATCAGCCCCAGCATTTT. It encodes CATSDEGIANQPQHF.

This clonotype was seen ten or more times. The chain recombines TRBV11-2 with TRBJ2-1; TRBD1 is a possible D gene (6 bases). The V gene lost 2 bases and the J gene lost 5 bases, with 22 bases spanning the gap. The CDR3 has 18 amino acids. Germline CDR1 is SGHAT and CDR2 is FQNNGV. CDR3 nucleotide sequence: TGTGCCAGCAGCTTATTTTCTAAGTGGAGACAGGACAACAATGAGCAGTTCTTC. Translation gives CASSLFSKWRQDNNEQFF.

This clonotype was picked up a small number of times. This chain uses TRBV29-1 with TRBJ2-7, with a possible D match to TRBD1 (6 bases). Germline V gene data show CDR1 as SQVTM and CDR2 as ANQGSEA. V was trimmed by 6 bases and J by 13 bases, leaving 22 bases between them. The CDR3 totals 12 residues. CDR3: CSVVISTGSAYF. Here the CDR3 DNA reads TGCAGCGTCGTTATCTCTACAGGGTCAGCCTACTTC.

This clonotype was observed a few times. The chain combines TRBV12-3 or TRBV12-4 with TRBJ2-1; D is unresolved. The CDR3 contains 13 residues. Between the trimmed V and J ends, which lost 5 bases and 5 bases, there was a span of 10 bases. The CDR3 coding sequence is TGTGCCAGCAGTCTCACGGTGAACAATGAGCAGTTCTTC. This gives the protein CASSLTVNNEQFF.

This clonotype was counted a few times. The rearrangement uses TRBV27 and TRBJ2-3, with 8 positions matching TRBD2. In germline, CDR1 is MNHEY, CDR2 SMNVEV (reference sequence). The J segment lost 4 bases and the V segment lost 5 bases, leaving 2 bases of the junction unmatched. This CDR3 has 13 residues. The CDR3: CASSGAGADTQYF. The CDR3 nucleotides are TGTGCCAGCAGTGGAGCGGGAGCAGATACGCAGTATTTT.

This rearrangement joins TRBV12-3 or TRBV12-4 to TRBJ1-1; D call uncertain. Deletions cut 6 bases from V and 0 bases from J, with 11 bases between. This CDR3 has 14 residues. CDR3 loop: CASSRTPLNTEAFF. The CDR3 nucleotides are TGTGCCAGCAGCCGGACCCCTTTGAACACTGAAGCTTTCTTT.

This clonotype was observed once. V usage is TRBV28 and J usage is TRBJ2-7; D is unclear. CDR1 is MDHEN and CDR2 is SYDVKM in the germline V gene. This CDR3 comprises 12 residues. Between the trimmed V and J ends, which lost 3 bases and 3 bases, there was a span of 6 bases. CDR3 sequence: CASSFAFYEQYF. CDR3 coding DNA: TGTGCCAGCAGTTTCGCCTTCTACGAGCAGTACTTC.

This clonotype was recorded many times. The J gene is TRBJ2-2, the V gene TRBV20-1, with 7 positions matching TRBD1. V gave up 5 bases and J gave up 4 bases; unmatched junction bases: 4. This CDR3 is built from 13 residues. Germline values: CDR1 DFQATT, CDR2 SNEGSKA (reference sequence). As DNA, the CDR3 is TGCAGTGCTTTCAGACAGGGCACCGGGGAGCTGTTTTTT. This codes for CSAFRQGTGELFF.

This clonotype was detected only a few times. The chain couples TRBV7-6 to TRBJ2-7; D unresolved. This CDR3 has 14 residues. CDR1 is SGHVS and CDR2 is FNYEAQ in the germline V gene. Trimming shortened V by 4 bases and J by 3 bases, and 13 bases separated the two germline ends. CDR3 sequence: CASSSSEVSYEQYF. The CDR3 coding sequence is TGTGCCAGCAGCTCCAGCGAGGTCAGCTACGAGCAGTACTTC.

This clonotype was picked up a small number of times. This chain's CDR3 is CASSFTGGSSPLHF. The CDR3 bases are TGTGCCAGCAGCTTTACAGGGGGCAGTTCACCCCTCCACTTT. The rearrangement links TRBV7-2 to TRBJ1-6; 9 bases match TRBD1. This CDR3 has 14 residues. CDR1 SGHTA and CDR2 FQGNSA come from the germline V gene. Trimming removed 3 bases from V and 9 bases from J; junction bases left unmatched: 3.

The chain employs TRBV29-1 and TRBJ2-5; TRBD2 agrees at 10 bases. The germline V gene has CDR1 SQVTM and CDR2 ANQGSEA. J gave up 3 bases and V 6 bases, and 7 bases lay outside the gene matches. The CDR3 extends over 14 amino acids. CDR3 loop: CSVYGGLAKETQYF. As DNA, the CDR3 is TGCAGCGTCTACGGGGGACTAGCGAAAGAGACCCAGTACTTC.

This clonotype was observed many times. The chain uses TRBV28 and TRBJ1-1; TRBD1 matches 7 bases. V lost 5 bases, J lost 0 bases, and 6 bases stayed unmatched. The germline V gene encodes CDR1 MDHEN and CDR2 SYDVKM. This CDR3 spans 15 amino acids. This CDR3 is CASSPGQPLNTEAFF. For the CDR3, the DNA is TGTGCCAGCAGTCCGGGACAGCCTCTGAACACTGAAGCTTTCTTT.

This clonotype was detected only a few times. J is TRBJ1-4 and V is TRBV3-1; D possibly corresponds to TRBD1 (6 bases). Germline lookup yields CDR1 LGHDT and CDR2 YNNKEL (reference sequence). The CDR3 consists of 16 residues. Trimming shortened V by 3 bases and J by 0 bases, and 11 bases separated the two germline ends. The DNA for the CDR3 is TGTGCCAGCAGCCAGGAGTCAGGGGCAACTAATGAAAAACTGTTTTTT. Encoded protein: CASSQESGATNEKLFF.